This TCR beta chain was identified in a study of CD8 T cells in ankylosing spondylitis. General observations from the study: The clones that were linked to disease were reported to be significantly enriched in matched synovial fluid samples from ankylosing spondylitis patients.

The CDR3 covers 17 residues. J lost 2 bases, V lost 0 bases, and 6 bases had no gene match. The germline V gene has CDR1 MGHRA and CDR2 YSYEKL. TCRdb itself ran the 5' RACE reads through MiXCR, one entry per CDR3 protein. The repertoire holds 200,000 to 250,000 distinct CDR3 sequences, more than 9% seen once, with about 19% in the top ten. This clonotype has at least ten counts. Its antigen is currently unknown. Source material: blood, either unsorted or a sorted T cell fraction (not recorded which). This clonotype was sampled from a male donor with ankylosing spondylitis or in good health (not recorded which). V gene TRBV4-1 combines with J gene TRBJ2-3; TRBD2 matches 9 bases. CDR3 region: CASSQDSSSGVTDTQYF. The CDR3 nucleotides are TGCGCCAGCAGCCAAGATAGCTCTAGCGGGGTCACAGATACGCAGTATTTT.